This TCR beta chain was retrieved from a study of early T cells in non-severe SARS-CoV-2 infection. Study-wide context: Sequenced material consisted of bulk RNA (from unsorted whole blood), and chains were unpaired.

Researchers tagged individual cDNA molecules with unique molecular identifiers. MiXCR was run by TCRdb on the 5' RACE reads, yielding one entry per CDR3 protein. The table records around 66,000 distinct CDR3 sequences, around 5.7% of them present only once. Many counts were recorded for this clonotype. This TCR was sampled from an adult who was a healthcare worker with PCR-confirmed SARS-CoV-2 infection or an uninfected control (not recorded which). Here the sequenced sample was whole blood, taken at baseline.

The CDR3 spells CASSLLSGAGTGDYYEQYF. The CDR3, as DNA: TGTGCCAGCAGTTTACTCTCAGGCGCCGGGACAGGGGACTACTACGAGCAGTACTTC. This sequence joins TRBV28 and TRBJ2-7; 10 nucleotides agree with TRBD1. Losses at the gene ends were 2 bases for V and 3 bases for J; bases not matched to a gene: 16. The CDR3 length is 19 residues. CDR1 is MDHEN, CDR2 SYDVKM, per germline.